This T cell receptor (beta chain) was captured in a study of immune evolution from preneoplasia to lung adenocarcinoma. Study-wide points: Top clone share appeared to fall from AAH through AIS, MIA, adenocarcinoma. Later-stage lesions seemingly showed higher T cell density and diversity than normal lung.

Two lung cancer pathologists independently confirmed each histologic diagnosis. To note about this clone: Its antigen remains unknown.

V lost 5 bases, J lost 0 bases, and 12 bases lay in between. The CDR3 totals 15 residues. The germline CDR1 and CDR2 sequences are SGHVS and FQNEAQ. Sequencing was performed with immunoSEQ multiplex PCR; in TCRdb, only in-frame clones are kept and a portion is missing. Of nearly 2,500 clones listed, roughly 80% are singletons. The clonotype was recovered from a person aged 65 to 79 with lung adenocarcinoma. The sequenced sample consisted of FFPE adjacent normal lung tissue. The chain combines TRBV7-8 with TRBJ2-3; D not resolved. The CDR3 coding sequence is TGTGCCAGCAGCCCCATGGATCTTAGCACAGATACGCAGTATTTT. Its translation: CASSPMDLSTDTQYF.